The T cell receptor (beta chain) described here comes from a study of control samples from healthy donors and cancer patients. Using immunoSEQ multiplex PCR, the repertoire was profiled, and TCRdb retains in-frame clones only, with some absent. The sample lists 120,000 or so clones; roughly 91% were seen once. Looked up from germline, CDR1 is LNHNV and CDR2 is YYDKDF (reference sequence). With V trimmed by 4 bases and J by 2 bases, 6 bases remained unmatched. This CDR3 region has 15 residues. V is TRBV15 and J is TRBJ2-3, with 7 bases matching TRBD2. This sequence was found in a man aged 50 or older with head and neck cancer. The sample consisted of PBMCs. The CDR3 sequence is CATSTAGEPTDTQYF. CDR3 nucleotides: TGTGCCACCAGCACTGCGGGGGAACCCACAGATACGCAGTATTTT.